This TCR beta chain was profiled in a study of persistence of HIV-infected CD4 T cells. Regarding the study as a whole: TCR analyses could not target the rare provirus-carrying CMV-responding cells.

Cells were stimulated nonspecifically with anti-CD3/anti-CD28 magnetic beads. Sorting of responding CD4+ T cells relied on upregulated CD40 ligand together with CD69. CD8+ T cells were removed from PBMCs prior to stimulation. In regard to this clone: Its antigen is undetermined.

Sequencing used immunoSEQ version 4 in survey mode. Sequenced by immunoSEQ multiplex PCR; TCRdb stores in-frame clones only, minus some. This sample has about 47,000 clones, with approximately 90% found just once. This clonotype was obtained from an adult man with HIV who was CMV-seropositive. The input for sequencing was CD4+ T cells sorted from PBMCs after 18-hour stimulation, taken from a patient who received antiretroviral therapy.

The CDR3 coding sequence is TGTGCCAGCAGCCAAGACCCAGGGCGCAATCAGCCCCAGCATTTT. Translating gives CASSQDPGRNQPQHF. V usage is TRBV3-1 (or the pseudogene TRBV3-2) and J usage is TRBJ1-5; TRBD1 might be the D (5 bases). The CDR3 totals 15 residues. The V end lost 0 bases, the J end lost 2 bases, and 8 bases lay between the germline ends. The germline V gene encodes CDR1 LGHDT and CDR2 YNNKEL (reference sequence).